This paragraph reports one T cell receptor (beta chain). Together with a sample-barcoded 5' primer, a J-beta primer mix was included in a second PCR lasting about 7 to 12 cycles. TCRdb analysed the 5' RACE reads with MiXCR anew, one entry per CDR3 protein. The data show 1.5 million to 2 million distinct CDR3 sequences, roughly 27% seen once. These data come from a study of blood T cells in healthy people across ages. Turning to the study itself: T cells yielded about one barcoded beta molecule per two cells through template switching.

Losses at the gene ends were 0 bases for V and 4 bases for J; bases not matched to a gene: 7. The germline V gene encodes CDR1 SGDLS and CDR2 YYNGEE. CDR3 size: 17 residues. This sequence was found in a woman in her 30s in good health. The V call is TRBV9, the J call TRBJ2-1; TRBD2 matches at 10 bases. Specimen: blood. This CDR3 reads CASSVGGELAGYNEQFF. The CDR3 DNA reads TGTGCCAGCAGCGTAGGGGGGGAACTAGCGGGGTACAATGAGCAGTTCTTC. The variable domain in full, completed from reference TRBV9 and TRBJ2-1, reads DSGVTQTPKHLITATGQRVTLRCSPRSGDLSVYWYQQSLDQGLQFLIQYYNGEERAKGNILERFSAQQFPDLHSELNLSSLELGDSALYFCASSVGGELAGYNEQFFGPGTRLTVL.